Shown below are 4 T cell receptor beta chains from a single sample sequenced in a study of T-cell reconstitution after alpha-beta-depleted transplantation in children. It was with unique molecular identifiers that the TCRbeta library was prepared. TCRdb reanalysed the PCR reads using MiXCR and keeps one entry per CDR3 protein. The sample includes over 450,000 distinct CDR3 sequences, 10% to 13% of them seen just once. Material: PBMCs, obtained before TCRalphabeta/CD19-depleted stem cell transplant. The receptors shown here come from a child aged 2-9 years with inherited bone marrow failure, due to receive a stem cell transplant.

There are many counts of this clonotype. This rearrangement joins TRBV7-9 to TRBJ2-2; 7 bases line up with TRBD2. Trimming at V came to 4 bases and at J to 6 bases, leaving 11 bases not matched to a gene. Germline V CDR1 and CDR2: SEHNR, FQNEAQ (reference sequence). This CDR3 contains 16 residues. The CDR3 region is CASSWRAGDISGELFF. The CDR3 bases are TGTGCCAGCAGCTGGCGGGCGGGAGACATCTCCGGGGAGCTGTTTTTT.

This clonotype was observed many times. The chain has TRBV12-3 or TRBV12-4 and TRBJ2-3, with a weak D call TRBD2 (6 bases). The CDR3 runs to 12 residues. Trimming removed 5 bases from V and 12 bases from J, with 15 bases in between. The CDR3 region has the DNA TGTGCCAGCAGTACCACCGGACTAAAACAGTATTTT. Its translation: CASSTTGLKQYF.

This chain links TRBV10-3 with TRBJ2-7; TRBD2 is a possible D gene (6 bases). The CDR3 loop spans 17 amino acids. Trimming stripped 4 bases from V and 0 bases from J, with 19 bases between. In germline, CDR1 is ENHRY, CDR2 SYGVKD. CDR3 bases: TGTGCCATCAGTGCGGGTACTGGCGGGAATCGCTCCTACGAGCAGTACTTC. Its protein is CAISAGTGGNRSYEQYF.

This clonotype was detected ten times or more. The V and J genes are TRBV4-3 and TRBJ2-7; D call uncertain. The CDR3 is 14 amino acids. V lost 1 base, J lost 2 bases, and 9 bases lay in between. The germline gives CDR1 LGHNA, CDR2 YSLEER. The CDR3 DNA reads TGCGCCAGCAGCCAAGGGTGGCAGGCCTACGAGCAGTACTTC. It yields the protein CASSQGWQAYEQYF.